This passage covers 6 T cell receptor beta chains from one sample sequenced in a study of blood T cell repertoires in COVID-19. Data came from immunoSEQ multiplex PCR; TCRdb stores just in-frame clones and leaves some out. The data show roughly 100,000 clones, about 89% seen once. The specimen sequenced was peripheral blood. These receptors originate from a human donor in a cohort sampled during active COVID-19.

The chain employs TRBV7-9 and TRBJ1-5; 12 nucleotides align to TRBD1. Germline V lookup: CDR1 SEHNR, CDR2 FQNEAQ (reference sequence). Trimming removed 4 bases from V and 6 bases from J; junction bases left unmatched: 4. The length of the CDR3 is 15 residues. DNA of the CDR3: TGTGCCAGCAGCTCGGGACAGGGGGCTGGTCAGCCCCAGCATTTT. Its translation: CASSSGQGAGQPQHF.

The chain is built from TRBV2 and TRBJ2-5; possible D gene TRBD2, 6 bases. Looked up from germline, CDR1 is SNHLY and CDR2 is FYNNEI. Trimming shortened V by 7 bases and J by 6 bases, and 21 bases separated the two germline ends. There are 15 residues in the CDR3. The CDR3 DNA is TGTGCCAGCACGCCGGGCGGGATTTTAGTCCAGACCCAGTACTTC. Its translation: CASTPGGILVQTQYF.

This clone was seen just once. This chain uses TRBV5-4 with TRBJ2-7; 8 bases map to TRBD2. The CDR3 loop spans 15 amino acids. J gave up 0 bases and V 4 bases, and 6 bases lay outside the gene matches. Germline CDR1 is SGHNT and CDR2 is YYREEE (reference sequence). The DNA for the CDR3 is TGTGCCAGCAGCCGGGGACTAGAGGTCTCCTACGAGCAGTACTTC. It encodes CASSRGLEVSYEQYF.

Written as DNA, the CDR3 is TGTGCCAGCAGTTTTCTTGGGGCGTTGGGGGGCTATGGCTACACCTTC. It is translated as CASSFLGALGGYGYTF. This chain links TRBV28 with TRBJ1-2; perhaps TRBD1 as D (5 bases). This CDR3 region has 16 residues. Deletions cut 3 bases from V and 4 bases from J, with 18 bases between. Germline V gene data show CDR1 as MDHEN and CDR2 as SYDVKM.

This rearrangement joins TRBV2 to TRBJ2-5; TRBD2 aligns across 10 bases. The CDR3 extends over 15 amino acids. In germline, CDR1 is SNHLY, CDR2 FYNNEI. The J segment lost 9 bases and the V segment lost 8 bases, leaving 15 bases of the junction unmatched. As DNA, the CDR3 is TGTGCCAGCGCCCGGGGGAGCGGGAGGGCCGAGGCCCAGTACTTC. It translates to CASARGSGRAEAQYF.

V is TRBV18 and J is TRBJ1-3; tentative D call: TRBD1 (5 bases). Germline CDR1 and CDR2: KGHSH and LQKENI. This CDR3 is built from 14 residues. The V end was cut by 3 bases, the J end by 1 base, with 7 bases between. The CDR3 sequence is CASSPGGSGNTIYF. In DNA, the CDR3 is TGTGCCAGCTCACCCGGGGGTTCTGGAAACACCATATATTTT. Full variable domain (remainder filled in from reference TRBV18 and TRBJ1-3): NAGVMQNPRHLVRRRGQEARLRCSPMKGHSHVYWYRQLPEEGLKFMVYLQKENIIDESGMPKERFSAEFPKEGPSILRIQQVVRGDSAAYFCASSPGGSGNTIYFGEGSWLTVV.